This T cell receptor beta chain was sequenced during a study of control samples from healthy donors and cancer patients. The CDR3 loop spans 13 amino acids. Germline CDR1 and CDR2: MNHNY and SVGAGI (reference sequence). Trimming took 8 bases from V and 4 from J, leaving 13 bases between them. Using immunoSEQ multiplex PCR, the repertoire was profiled, and TCRdb retains in-frame clones only, with some absent. This repertoire shows about 120,000 clones, approximately 93% found once; its top ten account for around 2.5%. The sequencing input was blood. The chain is built from TRBV6-6 and TRBJ2-3; the D gene is possibly TRBD2 (7 bases). The sequence was obtained from a man aged 25-45 years in good health. The chain's CDR3 is CASGGGGSDTQYF. The CDR3 coding sequence is TGTGCCAGCGGCGGGGGCGGGTCAGATACGCAGTATTTT.